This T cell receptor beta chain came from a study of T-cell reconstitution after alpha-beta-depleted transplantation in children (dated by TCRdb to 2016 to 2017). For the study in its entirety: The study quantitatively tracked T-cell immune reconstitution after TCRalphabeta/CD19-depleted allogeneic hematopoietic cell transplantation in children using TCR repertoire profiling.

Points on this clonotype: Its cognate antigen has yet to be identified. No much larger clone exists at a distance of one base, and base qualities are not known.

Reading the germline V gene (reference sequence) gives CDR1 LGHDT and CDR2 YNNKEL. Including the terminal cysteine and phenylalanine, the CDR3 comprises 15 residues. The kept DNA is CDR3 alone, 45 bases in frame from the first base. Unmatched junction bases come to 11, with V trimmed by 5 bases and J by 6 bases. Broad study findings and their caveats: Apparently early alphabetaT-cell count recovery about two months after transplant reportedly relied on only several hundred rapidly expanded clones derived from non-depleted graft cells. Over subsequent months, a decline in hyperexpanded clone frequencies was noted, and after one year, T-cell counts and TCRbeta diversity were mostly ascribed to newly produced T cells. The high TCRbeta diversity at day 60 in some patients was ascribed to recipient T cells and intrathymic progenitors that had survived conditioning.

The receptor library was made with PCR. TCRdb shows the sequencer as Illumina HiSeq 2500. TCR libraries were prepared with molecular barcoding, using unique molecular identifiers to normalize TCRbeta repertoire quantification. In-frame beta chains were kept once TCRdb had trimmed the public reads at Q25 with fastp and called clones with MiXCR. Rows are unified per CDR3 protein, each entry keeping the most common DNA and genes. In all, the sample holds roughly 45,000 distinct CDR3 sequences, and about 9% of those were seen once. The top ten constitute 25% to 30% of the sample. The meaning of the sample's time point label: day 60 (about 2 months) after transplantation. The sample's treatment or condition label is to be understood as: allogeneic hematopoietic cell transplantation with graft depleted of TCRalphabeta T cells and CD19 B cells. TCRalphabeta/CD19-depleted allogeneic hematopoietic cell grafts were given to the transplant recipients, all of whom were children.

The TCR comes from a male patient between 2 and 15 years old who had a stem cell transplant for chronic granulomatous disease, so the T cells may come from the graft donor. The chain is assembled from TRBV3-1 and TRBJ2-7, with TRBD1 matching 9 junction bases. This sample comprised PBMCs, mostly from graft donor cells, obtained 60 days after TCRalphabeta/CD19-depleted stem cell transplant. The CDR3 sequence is CASSSTGTGWFEQYF. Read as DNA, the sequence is TGTGCCAGCAGCTCGACCGGGACAGGGTGGTTCGAGCAGTACTTC.